This T cell receptor beta chain was found in a study of CD8+ T cells in alopecia areata. Study-wide context: Twice daily, treated patients received 5 to 10 mg of oral tofacitinib. The percentage of affected scalp area served as the score of severity for treated patients.

The sample holds a few counts of this clone. Its target is unknown. Other DNA sequences in this specimen translate into the identical CDR3. V was clipped by 1 base and J by 3 bases, with 3 bases between them. CDR3 length: 12 residues. Germline V gene data show CDR1 as SGHDN and CDR2 as FVKESK. Study-level results: Lesional scalp displayed greater clonality than normal scalp, most notably in alopecia totalis/universalis. Although TCR sharing was seen in mice, sharing across patients was less clear, possibly for HLA-related reasons.

Sequencing used cDNA as its template, made by extracting RNA and reverse transcribing it. The assay was immunoSEQ multiplex PCR, and TCRdb's table has in-frame clones only and misses some. The sample holds over 150,000 clones; 58% are singletons and the top ten take approximately 5.1%. The treatment is: oral pan-JAK inhibitor, 5-10 mg twice daily. The specimen was CD4+ T cells sorted from blood, collected at week 24, from a patient treated with tofacitinib. The sequence came from a human donor with alopecia areata. The chain combines TRBV14 with TRBJ1-2; D gene uncertain. The CDR3 DNA reads TGTGCCAGCAGCCAAGGAGACTATGGCTACACCTTC. Its protein product is CASSQGDYGYTF.